Below are 13 T cell receptor beta chains sequenced from a single sample in a study of cytomegalovirus exposure and HLA in healthy donors. Primers included in the PCR were 60 Vbeta and 13 Jbeta primers. This table comes from immunoSEQ multiplex PCR, and its TCRdb copy is limited to in-frame clones, with some not included. Of some 140,000 clones in the sample, roughly 80% were seen once. The sequenced sample was PBMCs. The receptors shown here come from a man aged 18 to 30 in good health and CMV-seronegative.

This chain uses TRBV5-1 with TRBJ2-5; 8 bases agree with TRBD1. V lost 5 bases and J lost 5; bases outside the gene matches: 14. Germline CDR1 reads SGHRS; CDR2 reads YFSETQ. The CDR3 is 16 residues long. The CDR3 region is CASSHPDREVSETQYF. CDR3 nucleotides: TGCGCCAGCAGTCACCCGGACAGGGAGGTCTCCGAGACCCAGTACTTC.

The rearrangement links TRBV18 to TRBJ2-1, with D perhaps TRBD1 (6 bases). This CDR3 has 15 residues. Deletions cut 6 bases from V and 4 bases from J, with 16 bases between. Germline lookup yields CDR1 KGHSH and CDR2 LQKENI. The CDR3 DNA is TGTGCCAGCTCCCCTCGACAGGCTATATACAATGAGCAGTTCTTC. Translation gives CASSPRQAIYNEQFF.

The V gene is TRBV6-1, the J gene TRBJ1-1, with 8 nucleotides matching TRBD1. The V gene's germline CDR1 is MNHNS and CDR2 SASEGT. Unmatched junction bases numbered 8, after V lost 2 bases and J lost 0 bases. The CDR3 is 17 residues long. The CDR3: CASSEPRGRLLNTEAFF. The CDR3 nucleotides are TGTGCCAGCAGTGAACCCAGGGGGCGCCTATTGAACACTGAAGCTTTCTTT.

The V and J genes are TRBV6-6 and TRBJ1-5, with TRBD1 matching 7 bases. The length of the CDR3 is 15 residues. In germline, CDR1 is MNHNY, CDR2 SVGAGI (reference sequence). The V and J ends lost 6 bases and 4 bases, in that order; junction bases with no gene match: 9. The CDR3 coding sequence is TGTGCCAGCAGACCCCTCCAGGGGGGTAATCAGCCCCAGCATTTT. This sequence encodes CASRPLQGGNQPQHF.

This clone has only a few counts. The chain links TRBV11-2 to TRBJ1-2, with 8 nucleotides matching TRBD1. Germline lookup yields CDR1 SGHAT and CDR2 FQNNGV. The CDR3 runs 14 residues. J was trimmed by 4 bases and V by 1 base; bases with no gene match: 2. CDR3 bases: TGTGCCAGCAGCTTAGGACAGGGGAGCTATGGCTACACCTTC. Translating it yields CASSLGQGSYGYTF.

In its sample, this clone was seen once. V and J are TRBV18 and TRBJ1-2, with 10 bases lining up with TRBD1. Losses at the gene ends were 2 bases for V and 7 bases for J; bases not matched to a gene: 4. CDR1 KGHSH and CDR2 LQKENI come from the germline V gene. CDR3 size: 14 residues. The CDR3 loop is CASSPEGQGTGYTF. The CDR3 DNA reads as TGTGCCAGCTCACCAGAGGGACAGGGGACTGGCTACACCTTC.

This chain links TRBV7-2 with TRBJ2-3; the match to TRBD2 covers 7 bases. The CDR3 runs 14 residues. J lost 3 bases, V lost 6 bases, and 6 bases had no gene match. Germline V gene data show CDR1 as SGHTA and CDR2 as FQGNSA. CDR3 coding DNA: TGTGCCAGCAGAGATGGGGGGGGGACAGATACGCAGTATTTT. Amino acids: CASRDGGGTDTQYF.

J is TRBJ2-7 and V is TRBV6-5, with D perhaps matching TRBD1 (6 bases). The CDR3 runs 14 residues. V shed 3 bases and J shed 2 bases, with 11 bases lying between them. Germline loops: CDR1 MNHEY, CDR2 SVGAGI. The DNA of the CDR3 is TGTGCCAGCAGTTATTTTCAGGGGCCCTACGAGCAGTACTTC. This sequence encodes CASSYFQGPYEQYF.

CDR3 in amino acids: CASSASPRGLNTEAFF. The CDR3 DNA is TGTGCCAGCAGTGCCAGCCCGAGAGGGTTGAACACTGAAGCTTTCTTT. The genes are TRBV6-1 and TRBJ1-1, with D unresolved. Germline V CDR1 and CDR2: MNHNS, SASEGT. The CDR3 extends over 16 amino acids. The germline V and J ends were trimmed by 4 bases and 0 bases, with 15 bases remaining between them.

The chain has TRBV12-5 and TRBJ2-5; 9 nucleotides align to TRBD1. V gave up 2 bases and J gave up 5 bases; unmatched junction bases: 9. The CDR3 totals 16 residues. Germline V gene lookup returns CDR1 LGHNT and CDR2 FRNRAP. The CDR3 spells CASGLTLDRGGETQYF. The DNA of the CDR3 is TGTGCTAGTGGTTTGACCCTGGACAGGGGTGGGGAGACCCAGTACTTC.

The rearrangement joins TRBV7-2 to TRBJ1-2, with 7 bases matching TRBD1. V lost 1 base to trimming and J lost 4 bases; unmatched junction nucleotides: 6. Germline CDR1 SGHTA, CDR2 FQGNSA. This CDR3 is built from 15 residues. This chain's CDR3 is CASSLVGQKSYGYTF. CDR3 in DNA: TGTGCCAGCAGCTTAGTGGGACAGAAAAGCTATGGCTACACCTTC.

The rearrangement joins TRBV19 to TRBJ1-2; TRBD1 matches 11 bases. The CDR3 has 15 amino acids. The germline CDR1 and CDR2 sequences are LNHDA and SQIVND (reference sequence). V was pared by 5 bases and J by 6 bases, with 8 bases of the junction left unmatched. The CDR3 nucleotides read TGTGCCAGTAGTGCTCGGACAGGGGGCATCGATGGCTACACCTTC. Translating gives CASSARTGGIDGYTF.

This clone was detected only a few times. This rearrangement joins TRBV4-3 to TRBJ1-1; D unclear. Germline V lookup: CDR1 LGHNA, CDR2 YSLEER. The CDR3 is 14 residues long. The V and J ends lost 2 bases and 4 bases respectively, with 11 bases between them. CDR3 region: CASSQSGLGTEAFF. The CDR3 DNA reads TGCGCCAGCAGCCAATCGGGGTTAGGCACTGAAGCTTTCTTT.